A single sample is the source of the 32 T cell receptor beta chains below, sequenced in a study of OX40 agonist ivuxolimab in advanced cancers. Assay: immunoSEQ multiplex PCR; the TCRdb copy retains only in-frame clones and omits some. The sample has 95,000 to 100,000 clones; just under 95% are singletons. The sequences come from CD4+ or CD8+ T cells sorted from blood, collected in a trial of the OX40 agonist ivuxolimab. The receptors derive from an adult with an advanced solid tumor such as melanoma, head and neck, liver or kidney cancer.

The CDR3 loop is CAWSGGYGYTF. In DNA form, the CDR3 reads TGTGCCTGGAGTGGGGGGTATGGCTACACCTTC. The chain uses TRBV30 and TRBJ1-2; D is perhaps TRBD1 (5 bases). CDR1 GTSNPN and CDR2 SVGIG come from the germline V gene (reference sequence). This CDR3 has 11 residues. Trimming took off 1 base at V and 5 bases at J, with 5 bases between the two ends.

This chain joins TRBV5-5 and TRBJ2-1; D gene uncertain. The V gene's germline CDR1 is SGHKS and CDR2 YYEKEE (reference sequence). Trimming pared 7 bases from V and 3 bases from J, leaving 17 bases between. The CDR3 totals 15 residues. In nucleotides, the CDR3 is TGTGCCAGCCTGAGACCGCGCCTCCTCTACAATGAGCAGTTCTTC. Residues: CASLRPRLLYNEQFF.

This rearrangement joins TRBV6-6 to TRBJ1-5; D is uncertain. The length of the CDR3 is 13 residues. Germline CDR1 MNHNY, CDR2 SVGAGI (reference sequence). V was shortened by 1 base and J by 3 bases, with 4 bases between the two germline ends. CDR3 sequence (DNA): TGTGCCAGCAGTTACTTGAACAATCAGCCCCAGCATTTT. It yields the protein CASSYLNNQPQHF.

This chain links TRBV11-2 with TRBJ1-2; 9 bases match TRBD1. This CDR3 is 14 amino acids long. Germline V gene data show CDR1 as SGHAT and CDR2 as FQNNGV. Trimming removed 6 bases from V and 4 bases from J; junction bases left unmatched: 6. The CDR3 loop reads CASRRETGGYGYTF. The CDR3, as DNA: TGTGCCAGCAGACGAGAGACAGGGGGCTATGGCTACACCTTC.

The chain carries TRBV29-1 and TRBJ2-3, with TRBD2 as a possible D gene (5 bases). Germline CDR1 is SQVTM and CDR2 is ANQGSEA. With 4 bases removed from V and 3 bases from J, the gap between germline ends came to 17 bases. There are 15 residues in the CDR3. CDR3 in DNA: TGCAGCGTTGGGGCCCCCGCGGGTGGGACAGATACGCAGTATTTT. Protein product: CSVGAPAGGTDTQYF.

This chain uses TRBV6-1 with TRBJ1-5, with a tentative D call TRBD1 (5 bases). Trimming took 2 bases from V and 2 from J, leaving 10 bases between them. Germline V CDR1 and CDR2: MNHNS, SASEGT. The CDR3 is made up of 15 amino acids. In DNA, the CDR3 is TGTGCCAGCAGTGAAAAGGGGTTAGGCAATCAGCCCCAGCATTTT. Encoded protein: CASSEKGLGNQPQHF.

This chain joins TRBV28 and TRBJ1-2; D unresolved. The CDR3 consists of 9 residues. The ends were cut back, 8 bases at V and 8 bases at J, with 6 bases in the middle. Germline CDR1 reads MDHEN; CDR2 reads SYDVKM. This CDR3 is CASGQGYTF. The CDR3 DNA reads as TGTGCCAGCGGTCAAGGCTACACCTTC.

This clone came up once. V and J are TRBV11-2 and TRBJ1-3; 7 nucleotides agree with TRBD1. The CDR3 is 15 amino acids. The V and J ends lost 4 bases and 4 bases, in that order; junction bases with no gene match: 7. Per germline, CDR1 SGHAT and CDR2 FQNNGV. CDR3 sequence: CASSYRGLRGNTIYF. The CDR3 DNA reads TGTGCCAGCAGCTACAGGGGTTTGAGGGGAAACACCATATATTTT.

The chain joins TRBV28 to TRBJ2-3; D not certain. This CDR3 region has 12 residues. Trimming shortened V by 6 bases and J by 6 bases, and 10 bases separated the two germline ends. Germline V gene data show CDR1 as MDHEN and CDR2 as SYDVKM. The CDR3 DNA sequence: TGTGCCAGCAGCCGCCTGAGGGATACGCAGTATTTT. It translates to CASSRLRDTQYF.

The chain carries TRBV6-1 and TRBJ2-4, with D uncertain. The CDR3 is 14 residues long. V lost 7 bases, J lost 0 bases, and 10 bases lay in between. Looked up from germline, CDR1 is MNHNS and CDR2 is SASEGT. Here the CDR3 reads CASKVVLAKNIQYF. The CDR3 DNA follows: TGTGCCAGCAAGGTGGTCCTAGCCAAAAACATTCAGTACTTC.

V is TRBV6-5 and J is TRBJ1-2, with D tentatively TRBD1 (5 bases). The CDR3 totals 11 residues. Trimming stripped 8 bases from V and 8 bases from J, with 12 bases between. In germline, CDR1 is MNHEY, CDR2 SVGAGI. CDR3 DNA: TGTGCCAGCGCCCCAGGGATAGGCTACACCTTC. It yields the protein CASAPGIGYTF.

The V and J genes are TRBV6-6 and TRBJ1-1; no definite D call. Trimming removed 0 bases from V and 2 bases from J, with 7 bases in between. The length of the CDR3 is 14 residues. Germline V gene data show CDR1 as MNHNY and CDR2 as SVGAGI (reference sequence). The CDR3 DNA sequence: TGTGCCAGCAGTTACTCGAATTTTAACACTGAAGCTTTCTTT. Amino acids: CASSYSNFNTEAFF.

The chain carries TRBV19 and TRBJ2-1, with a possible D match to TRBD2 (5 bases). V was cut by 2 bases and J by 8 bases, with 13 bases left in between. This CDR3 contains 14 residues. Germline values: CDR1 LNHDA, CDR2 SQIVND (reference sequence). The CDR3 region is CASSISSFGDEQFF. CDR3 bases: TGTGCCAGTAGTATATCGTCCTTCGGGGATGAGCAGTTCTTC.

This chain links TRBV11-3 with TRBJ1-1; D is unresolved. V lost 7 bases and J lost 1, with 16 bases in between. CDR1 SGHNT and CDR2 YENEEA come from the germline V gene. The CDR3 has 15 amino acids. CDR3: CASTSDGVSNTEAFF. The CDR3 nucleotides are TGTGCCAGCACCTCAGACGGGGTCTCGAACACTGAAGCTTTCTTT.

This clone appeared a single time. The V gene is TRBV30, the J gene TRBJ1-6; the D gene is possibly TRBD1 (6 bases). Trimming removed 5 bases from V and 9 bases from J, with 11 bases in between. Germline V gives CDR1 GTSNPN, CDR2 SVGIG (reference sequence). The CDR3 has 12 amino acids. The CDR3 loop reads CAWDDRFSPLHF. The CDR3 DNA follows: TGTGCCTGGGATGACAGGTTTTCACCCCTCCACTTT.

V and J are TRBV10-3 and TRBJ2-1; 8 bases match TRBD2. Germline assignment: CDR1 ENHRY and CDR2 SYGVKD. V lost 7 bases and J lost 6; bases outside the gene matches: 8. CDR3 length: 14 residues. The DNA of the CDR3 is TGTGCCATCAAGAGTACTAGCGGCGGCAATGAGCAGTTCTTC. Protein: CAIKSTSGGNEQFF.

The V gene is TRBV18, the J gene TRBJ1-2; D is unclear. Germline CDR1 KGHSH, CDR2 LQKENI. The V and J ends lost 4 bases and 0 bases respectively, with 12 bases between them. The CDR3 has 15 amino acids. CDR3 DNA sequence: TGTGCCAGCTCACGAAACACGGTCCCTAACTATGGCTACACCTTC. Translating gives CASSRNTVPNYGYTF.

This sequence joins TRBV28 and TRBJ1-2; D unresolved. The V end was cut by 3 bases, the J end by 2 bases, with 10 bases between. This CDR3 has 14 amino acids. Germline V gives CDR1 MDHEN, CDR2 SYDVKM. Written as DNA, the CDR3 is TGTGCCAGCAGTTTCAACTCGGGAAACTATGGCTACACCTTC. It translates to CASSFNSGNYGYTF.

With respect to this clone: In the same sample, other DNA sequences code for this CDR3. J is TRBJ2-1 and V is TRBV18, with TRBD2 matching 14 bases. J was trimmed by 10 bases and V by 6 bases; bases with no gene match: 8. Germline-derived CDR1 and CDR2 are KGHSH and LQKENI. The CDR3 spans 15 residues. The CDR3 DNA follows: TGTGCCAGCTCCCCGGGACTAGCGGGAGTAAACGAGCAGTTCTTC. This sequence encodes CASSPGLAGVNEQFF.

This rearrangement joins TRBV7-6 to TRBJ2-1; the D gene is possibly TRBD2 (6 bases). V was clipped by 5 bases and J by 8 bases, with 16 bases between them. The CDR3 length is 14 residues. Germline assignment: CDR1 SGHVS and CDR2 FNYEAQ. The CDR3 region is CASSRDSVRDEQFF. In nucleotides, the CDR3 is TGTGCCAGCAGCCGGGACTCCGTGAGAGATGAGCAGTTCTTC.

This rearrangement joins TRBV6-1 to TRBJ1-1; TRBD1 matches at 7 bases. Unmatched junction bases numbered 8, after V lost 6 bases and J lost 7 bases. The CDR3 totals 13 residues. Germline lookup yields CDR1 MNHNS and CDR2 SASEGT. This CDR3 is CASSSYRGDEAFF. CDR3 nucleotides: TGTGCCAGCAGCAGTTACAGGGGAGATGAAGCTTTCTTT.

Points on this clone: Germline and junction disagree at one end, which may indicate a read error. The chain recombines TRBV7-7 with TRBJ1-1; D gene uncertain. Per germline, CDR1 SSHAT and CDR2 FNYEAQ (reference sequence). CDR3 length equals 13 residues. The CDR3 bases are TGTGCTAGCAGTCTAAGTCAGAACACTGAAGCTTTCTTT. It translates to CASSLSQNTEAFF.

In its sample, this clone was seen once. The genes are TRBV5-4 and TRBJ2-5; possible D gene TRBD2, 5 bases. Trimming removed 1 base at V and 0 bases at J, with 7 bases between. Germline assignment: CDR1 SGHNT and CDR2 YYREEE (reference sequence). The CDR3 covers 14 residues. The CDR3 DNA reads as TGTGCCAGCAGCTTGACGGGGAACCAAGAGACCCAGTACTTC. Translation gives CASSLTGNQETQYF.

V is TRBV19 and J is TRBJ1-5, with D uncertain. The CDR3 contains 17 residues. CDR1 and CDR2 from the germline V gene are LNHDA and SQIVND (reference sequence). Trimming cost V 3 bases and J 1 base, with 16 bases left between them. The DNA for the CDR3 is TGTGCCAGTAGTATTGGTGTCGGGGTCTTCAGCAATCAGCCCCAGCATTTT. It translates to CASSIGVGVFSNQPQHF.

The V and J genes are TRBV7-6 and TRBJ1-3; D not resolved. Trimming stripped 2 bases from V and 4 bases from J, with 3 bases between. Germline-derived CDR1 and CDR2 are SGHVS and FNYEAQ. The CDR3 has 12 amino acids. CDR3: CASSLRGNTIYF. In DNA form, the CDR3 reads TGTGCCAGCAGCTTAAGGGGAAACACCATATATTTT.

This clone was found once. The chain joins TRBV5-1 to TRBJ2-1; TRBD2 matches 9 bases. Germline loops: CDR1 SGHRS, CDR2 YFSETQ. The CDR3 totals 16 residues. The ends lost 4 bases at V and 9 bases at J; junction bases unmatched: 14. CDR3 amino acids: CASSLAAASGDTEQFF. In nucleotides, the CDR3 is TGCGCCAGCAGCCTGGCCGCGGCTAGCGGGGATACTGAGCAGTTCTTC.

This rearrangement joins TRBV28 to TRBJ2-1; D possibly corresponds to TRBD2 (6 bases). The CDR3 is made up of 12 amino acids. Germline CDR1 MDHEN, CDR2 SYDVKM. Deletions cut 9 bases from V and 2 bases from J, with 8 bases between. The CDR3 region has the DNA TGTGCCAGTAGCGGCGCCTACAATGAGCAGTTCTTC. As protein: CASSGAYNEQFF.

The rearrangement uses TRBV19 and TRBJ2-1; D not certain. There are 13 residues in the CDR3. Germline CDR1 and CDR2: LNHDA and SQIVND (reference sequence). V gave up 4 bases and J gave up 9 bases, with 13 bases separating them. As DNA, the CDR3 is TGTGCCAGTAGTACGAAAAAACGGCCTGAGCAGTTCTTC. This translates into CASSTKKRPEQFF.

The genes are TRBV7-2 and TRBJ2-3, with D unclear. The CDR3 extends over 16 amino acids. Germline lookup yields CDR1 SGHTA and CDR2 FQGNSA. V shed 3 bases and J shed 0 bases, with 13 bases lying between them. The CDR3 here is CASSFGPPGSTDTQYF. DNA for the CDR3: TGTGCCAGCAGCTTCGGGCCCCCCGGGAGCACAGATACGCAGTATTTT.

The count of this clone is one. CDR3: CASGSSGSDNEQFF. For the CDR3, the DNA is TGTGCCAGCGGATCTAGCGGGAGCGACAATGAGCAGTTCTTC. This chain links TRBV25-1 with TRBJ2-1; 10 nucleotides agree with TRBD2. V shed 8 bases, J shed 5 bases, and the junction held 6 bases outside the gene matches. Germline V gene data show CDR1 as MGHDK and CDR2 as SYGVNS. CDR3 length: 14 residues.

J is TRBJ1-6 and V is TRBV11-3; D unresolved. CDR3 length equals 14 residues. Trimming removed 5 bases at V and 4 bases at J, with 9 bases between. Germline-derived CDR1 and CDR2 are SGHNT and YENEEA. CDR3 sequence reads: CASSGGGYNSPLHF. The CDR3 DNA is TGTGCCAGCAGCGGAGGAGGGTATAATTCACCCCTCCACTTT.

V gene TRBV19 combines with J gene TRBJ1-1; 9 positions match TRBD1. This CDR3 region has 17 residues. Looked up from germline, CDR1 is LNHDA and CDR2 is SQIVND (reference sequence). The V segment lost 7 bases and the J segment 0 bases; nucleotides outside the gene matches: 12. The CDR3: CASTLHVDRGMNTEAFF. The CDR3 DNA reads TGTGCCAGTACCCTCCATGTGGACAGGGGCATGAACACTGAAGCTTTCTTT.